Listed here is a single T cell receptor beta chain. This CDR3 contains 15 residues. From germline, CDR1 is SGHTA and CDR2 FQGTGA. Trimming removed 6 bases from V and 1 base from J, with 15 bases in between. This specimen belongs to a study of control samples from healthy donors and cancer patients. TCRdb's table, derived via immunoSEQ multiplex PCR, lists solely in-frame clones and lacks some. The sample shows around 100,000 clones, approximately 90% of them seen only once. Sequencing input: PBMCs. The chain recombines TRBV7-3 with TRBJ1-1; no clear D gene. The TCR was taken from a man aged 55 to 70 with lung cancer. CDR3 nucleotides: TGTGCCAGCAGGGCGGGGTTGGCGGGGAACACTGAAGCTTTCTTT. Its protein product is CASRAGLAGNTEAFF.